This passage covers 3 T cell receptor beta chains from one sample sequenced in a study of Graves' ophthalmopathy and Graves' hyperthyroidism. Investigators amplified TCR beta CDR3 regions from RNA transcripts. In the first round, RT-PCR was carried out with HTBI primers, and a multiplex PCR formed the second round. TCRdb recomputed calls from the multiplex PCR reads with MiXCR, one row per CDR3 protein. The repertoire holds about 500,000 distinct CDR3 sequences, with roughly an eighth as singletons. Sequencing input: blood. These receptors were collected from a woman younger than 45 with Graves' ophthalmopathy.

This clonotype has ten or more counts. The rearrangement links TRBV30 to TRBJ1-1, with TRBD1 identical over 11 bases. Per germline, CDR1 GTSNPN and CDR2 SVGIG (reference sequence). The CDR3 covers 14 residues. V was clipped by 4 bases and J by 4 bases; unmatched bases: 5. DNA of the CDR3: TGTGCCTGGACCCGGGACAGGGGGACCACTGAAGCTTTCTTT. Amino acids: CAWTRDRGTTEAFF.

The V and J genes are TRBV20-1 and TRBJ2-6; D is undetermined. The CDR3 spans 13 residues. Trimming stripped 2 bases from V and 4 bases from J, with 6 bases between. Germline loops: CDR1 DFQATT, CDR2 SNEGSKA (reference sequence). CDR3 sequence: CSARRGGANVLTF. As DNA, the CDR3 is TGCAGTGCTAGACGTGGCGGGGCCAACGTCCTGACTTTC.

This clonotype appeared many times. The chain recombines TRBV7-3 with TRBJ2-7, with D tentatively TRBD2 (6 bases). V lost 3 bases to trimming and J lost 7 bases, with 22 bases between them. The CDR3 consists of 16 residues. Germline loops: CDR1 SGHTA, CDR2 FQGTGA. In DNA form, the CDR3 reads TGTGCCAGCAGCTTCGGTGGCGGGACTCCGATTTCTGAGCAGTACTTC. Protein sequence: CASSFGGGTPISEQYF.